This T cell receptor (beta chain) was identified in a study of response to subunit inactivated influenza vaccine. The sample holds a few counts of this clonotype. Its antigen is not identified. MiXCR was run by TCRdb on the RT-PCR reads, yielding one entry per CDR3 protein. The sample has hundreds of thousands of distinct CDR3 sequences, roughly 18% seen once. Points from the study as a whole: That few new T cells are recruited by each seasonal influenza vaccination was the authors' suggestion.

The germline V gene encodes CDR1 MNHEY and CDR2 SVGEGT. V was clipped by 6 bases and J by 8 bases; unmatched bases: 5. The CDR3 totals 13 residues. The receptor comes from a man aged 45-65 years who received an inactivated influenza vaccine. This specimen consisted of PBMCs from blood, obtained around 5 days after vaccination. This chain uses TRBV6-2 or TRBV6-3 with TRBJ1-4; 8 bases are a match to TRBD1. This chain's CDR3 is CASSRGLWEKLFF. DNA of the CDR3: TGTGCCAGCAGCAGGGGGCTTTGGGAAAAACTGTTTTTT.